The present T cell receptor (beta chain) was sequenced within a study of prognosis after radiotherapy for stage I lung cancer. As for the study in general: A few patients receiving radiotherapy then developed distant metastases (median roughly 7 months), with roughly 16 showing no significant progression.

From genomic DNA, TCR beta CDR3 was amplified by two-round multiplex PCR. Used in first-round PCR were primers specific to each TRBV and TRBJ gene. TCRdb recomputed calls from the multiplex PCR reads with MiXCR, one row per CDR3 protein. The sample consists of approximately 20,000 distinct CDR3 sequences, around 26% of them appearing once. Study-wide results and limits: Lower post-radiation Shannon entropy was seen in patients who went on to develop distant metastases.

With respect to this clonotype: Its target is unknown.

Germline V gene data show CDR1 as DFQATT and CDR2 as SNEGSKA (reference sequence). This CDR3 is 14 amino acids long. V shed 2 bases and J 7 bases; nucleotides not matched to a gene: 7. The source of this sequence is a donor aged 50 or older with non-small cell lung cancer. The V and J genes are TRBV20-1 and TRBJ2-2; 7 nucleotides match TRBD2. The sample here was PBMCs, taken before or after stereotactic body radiation therapy (not recorded which). The CDR3 spells CSARLRELIGELFF. CDR3 coding DNA: TGCAGTGCTAGACTGCGGGAGTTGATCGGGGAGCTGTTTTTT.